This T cell receptor beta chain was obtained from a study of early T cells in non-severe SARS-CoV-2 infection. Turning to the study itself: Chains from this unsorted whole-blood bulk RNA could not be paired.

CDR3 size: 16 residues. Germline lookup yields CDR1 MNHEY and CDR2 SVGEGT. With 8 bases removed from V and 4 bases from J, the gap between germline ends came to 23 bases. cDNA molecules, individually, were tagged with unique molecular identifiers. TCRdb processed the 5' RACE reads anew with MiXCR; each CDR3 protein has one entry. The sample includes about 58,000 distinct CDR3 sequences, roughly 12% of them seen just once. This clonotype was seen only a few times. This clonotype was obtained from an adult who was a healthcare worker with PCR-confirmed SARS-CoV-2 infection or an uninfected control (not recorded which). The source material was whole blood. The V call is TRBV6-2 or TRBV6-3, the J call TRBJ1-2; tentative D call: TRBD1 (5 bases). CDR3 DNA sequence: TGTGCCAGCTCGTCCGCCGGGGGTTCCTTGATCTATGGCTACACCTTC. Amino acids: CASSSAGGSLIYGYTF.